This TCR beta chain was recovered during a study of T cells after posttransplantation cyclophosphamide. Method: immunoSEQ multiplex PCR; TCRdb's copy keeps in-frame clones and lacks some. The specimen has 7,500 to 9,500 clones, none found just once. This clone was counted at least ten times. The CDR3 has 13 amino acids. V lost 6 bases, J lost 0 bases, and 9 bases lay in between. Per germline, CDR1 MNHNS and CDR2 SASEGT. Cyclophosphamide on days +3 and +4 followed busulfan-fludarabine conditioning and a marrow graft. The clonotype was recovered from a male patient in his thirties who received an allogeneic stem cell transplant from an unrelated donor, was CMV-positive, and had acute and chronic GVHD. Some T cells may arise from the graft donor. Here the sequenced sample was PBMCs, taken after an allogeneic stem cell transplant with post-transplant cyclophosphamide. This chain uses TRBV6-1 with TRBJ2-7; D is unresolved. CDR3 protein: CASRVYTSYEQYF. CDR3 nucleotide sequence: TGTGCCAGCAGGGTTTACACCTCCTACGAGCAGTACTTC.